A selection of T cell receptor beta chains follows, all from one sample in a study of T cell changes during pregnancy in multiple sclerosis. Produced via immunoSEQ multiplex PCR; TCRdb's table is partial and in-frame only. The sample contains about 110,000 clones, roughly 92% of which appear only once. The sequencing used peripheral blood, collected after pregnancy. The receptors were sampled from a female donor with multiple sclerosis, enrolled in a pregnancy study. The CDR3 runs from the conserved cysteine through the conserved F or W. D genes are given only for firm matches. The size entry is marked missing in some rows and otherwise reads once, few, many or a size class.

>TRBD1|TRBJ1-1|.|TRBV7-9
CASSITGGQNTEAFF
TGTGCCAGCAGCATTACAGGGGGCCAAAACACTGAAGCTTTCTTT
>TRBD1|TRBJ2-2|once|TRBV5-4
CASSFARDRNTGELFF
TGTGCCAGCAGCTTTGCCAGGGACAGGAACACCGGGGAGCTGTTTTTT
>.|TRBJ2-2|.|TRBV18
CASSQGTLTGELFF
TGTGCCAGCTCACAGGGGACTTTGACCGGGGAGCTGTTTTTT
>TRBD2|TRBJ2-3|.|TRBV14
CASSFSGGRITDTQYF
TGTGCCAGCAGCTTTAGCGGGGGGCGAATCACAGATACGCAGTATTTT
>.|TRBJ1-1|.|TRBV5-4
CASSLGLGGGQRYAEAFF
TGTGCCAGCAGCTTGGGACTAGGTGGGGGTCAGCGCTACGCTGAAGCTTTCTTT
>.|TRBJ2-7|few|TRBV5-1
CASSPLGVAGSSYEQYF
TGCGCCAGCAGCCCACTAGGCGTGGCGGGGAGCTCCTACGAGCAGTACTTC
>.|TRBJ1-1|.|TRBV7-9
CASSPRDTEAFF
TGTGCCAGCAGCCCCAGGGACACTGAAGCTTTCTTT
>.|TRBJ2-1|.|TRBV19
CASSAGLHNEQFF
TGTGCCAGTAGTGCCGGACTGCACAATGAGCAGTTCTTC
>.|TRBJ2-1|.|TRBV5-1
CASSLLPHEQFF
TGCGCCAGCAGCTTACTCCCCCATGAGCAGTTCTTC
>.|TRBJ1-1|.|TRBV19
CASSIGGNEAFF
TGTGCCAGTAGTATCGGGGGAAATGAAGCTTTCTTT
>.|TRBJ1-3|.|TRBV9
CASSDGGTPGNTIYF
TGTGCCAGCAGCGACGGCGGGACGCCAGGAAACACCATATATTTT
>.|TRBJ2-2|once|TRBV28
CASSPTRAAGELFF
TGTGCCAGCAGCCCGACTAGAGCGGCCGGGGAGCTGTTTTTT
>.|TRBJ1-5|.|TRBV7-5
CVRSLVGRGRWPYSNQPQHF
TGTGTCAGAAGCTTAGTGGGTCGGGGGAGATGGCCTTATAGCAATCAGCCCCAGCATTTT
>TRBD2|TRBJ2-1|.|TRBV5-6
CASRASVAGPYNEQFF
TGTGCCAGCAGAGCAAGTGTAGCGGGGCCGTACAATGAGCAGTTCTTC
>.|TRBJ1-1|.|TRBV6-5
CASSYSGGVEAFF
TGTGCCAGCAGTTACTCGGGGGGGGTTGAAGCTTTCTTT
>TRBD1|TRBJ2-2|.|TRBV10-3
CAIRTGVPGELFF
TGTGCCATTAGGACAGGGGTCCCCGGGGAGCTGTTTTTT
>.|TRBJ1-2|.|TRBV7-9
CASSASPDSNYGYTF
TGTGCCAGCAGCGCCTCTCCGGACAGCAACTATGGCTACACCTTC
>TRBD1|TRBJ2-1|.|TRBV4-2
CASSQDYDRGYNEQFF
TGTGCCAGCAGCCAAGATTATGACAGGGGATACAATGAGCAGTTCTTC
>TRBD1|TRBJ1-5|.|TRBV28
CASSLMTGRSQPQHF
TGTGCCAGCAGTTTGATGACAGGGAGGAGTCAGCCCCAGCATTTT
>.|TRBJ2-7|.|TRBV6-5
CASSFSVGAGDEQYF
TGTGCCAGCAGTTTTTCCGTTGGGGCAGGGGACGAGCAGTACTTC
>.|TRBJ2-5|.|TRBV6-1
CASSETRETQYF
TGTGCCAGCAGTGAAACGCGAGAGACCCAGTACTTC
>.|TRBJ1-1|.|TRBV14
CASSQDLERESTEAFF
TGTGCCAGCAGCCAAGATTTGGAAAGGGAGAGCACTGAAGCTTTCTTT
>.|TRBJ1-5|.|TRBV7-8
CASSKVPPWTVLNQPQHF
TGTGCCAGCAGCAAAGTGCCCCCGTGGACAGTCCTGAATCAGCCCCAGCATTTT
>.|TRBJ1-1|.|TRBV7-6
CASSLGAGEKEAFF
TGTGCCAGCAGCTTAGGGGCCGGCGAAAAGGAAGCTTTCTTT
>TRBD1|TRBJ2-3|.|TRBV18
CASSPSGRGFFPTGTDTQYF
TGTGCCAGCTCACCAAGCGGCAGGGGGTTCTTCCCCACCGGCACAGATACGCAGTATTTT
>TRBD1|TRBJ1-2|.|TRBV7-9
CASSPGQDYGYTF
TGTGCCAGCAGCCCGGGACAGGACTATGGCTACACCTTC
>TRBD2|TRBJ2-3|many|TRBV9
CASSSSGRGADTQYF
TGTGCCAGCAGCTCTAGCGGGAGGGGGGCAGATACGCAGTATTTT
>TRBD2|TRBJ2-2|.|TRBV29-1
CSVELRGLANTGELFF
TGCAGCGTTGAACTGCGGGGACTAGCTAACACCGGGGAGCTGTTTTTT
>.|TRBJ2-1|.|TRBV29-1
CSVARTNKGDEQFF
TGCAGCGTTGCGAGGACTAATAAGGGAGATGAGCAGTTCTTC
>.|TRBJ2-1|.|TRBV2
CASSETGTSYNEQFF
TGTGCCAGCAGTGAAACGGGGACTTCCTACAATGAGCAGTTCTTC
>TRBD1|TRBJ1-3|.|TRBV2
CASSRLQGAFGNTIYF
TGTGCCAGCAGTCGCCTACAGGGGGCATTTGGAAACACCATATATTTT
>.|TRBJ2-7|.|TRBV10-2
CASSESNRPAYEQYF
TGCGCCAGCAGTGAGTCTAACAGGCCCGCCTACGAGCAGTACTTC
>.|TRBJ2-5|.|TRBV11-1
CASSPRLSGVETQYF
TGTGCCAGCAGCCCTAGACTATCGGGAGTGGAGACCCAGTACTTC
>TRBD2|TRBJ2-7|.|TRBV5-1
CASSLVGLSGRDEQYF
TGCGCCAGCAGCTTGGTCGGACTAAGCGGGAGGGACGAGCAGTACTTC
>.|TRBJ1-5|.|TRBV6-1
CASSQGVGSQPQHF
TGTGCCAGCAGTCAAGGGGTAGGGAGTCAGCCCCAGCATTTC
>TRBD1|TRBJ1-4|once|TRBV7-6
CASSFIQGAGEKLFF
TGTGCCAGCAGCTTCATACAGGGGGCGGGTGAAAAACTGTTTTTT
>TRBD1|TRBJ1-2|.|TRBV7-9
CASRSGQGYGYTF
TGTGCCAGCAGATCCGGACAGGGTTATGGCTACACCTTC
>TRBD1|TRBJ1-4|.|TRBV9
CAPGGAGKGEKLFF
TGTGCCCCAGGGGGCGCGGGGAAGGGTGAAAAACTGTTTTTT
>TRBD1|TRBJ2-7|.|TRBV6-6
CASSFRQGEEQYF
TGTGCCAGCAGTTTTCGACAGGGGGAGGAGCAGTACTTC
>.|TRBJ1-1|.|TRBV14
CASSQGQYTEAFF
TGTGCCAGCAGCCAGGGGCAGTACACTGAAGCTTTCTTT
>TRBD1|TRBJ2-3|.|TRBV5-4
CASSRPGTGGPDTQYF
TGTGCCAGCAGTCGTCCCGGGACAGGGGGTCCAGATACGCAGTATTTT
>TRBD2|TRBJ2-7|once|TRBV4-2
CASSQGGLAGRDEQYF
TGTGCCAGCAGCCAAGGTGGGCTAGCGGGGCGGGACGAGCAGTACTTC
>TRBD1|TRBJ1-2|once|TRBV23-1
CASSNPGQGANGYTF
TGCGCCAGCAGTAATCCGGGACAGGGGGCGAATGGCTACACCTTC
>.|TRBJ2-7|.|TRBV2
CASTEAYEQYF
TGTGCCAGCACAGAGGCTTACGAGCAGTACTTC
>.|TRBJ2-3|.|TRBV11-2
CASSLWARGIGTDTQYF
TGTGCCAGCAGCTTATGGGCCAGGGGAATAGGCACAGATACGCAGTATTTT
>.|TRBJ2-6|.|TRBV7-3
CASSLAALSSGANVLTF
TGTGCCAGCAGCTTAGCTGCCCTGAGCTCTGGGGCCAACGTCCTGACTTTC
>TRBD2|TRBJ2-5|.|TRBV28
CASSFLGLASFGRYF
TGTGCCAGCAGTTTCTTAGGACTAGCGTCATTCGGCCGGTACTTC
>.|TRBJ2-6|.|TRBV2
CASSESVGGTPGANVLTF
TGTGCCAGCAGTGAAAGTGTGGGGGGAACACCTGGGGCCAACGTCCTGACTTTC
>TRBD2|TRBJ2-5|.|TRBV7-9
CASRIAGGETQYF
TGTGCCAGCAGGATAGCGGGAGGGGAGACCCAGTACTTC
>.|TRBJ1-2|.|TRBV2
CASSGIQGRGYTF
TGTGCCAGCAGTGGTATCCAGGGAAGAGGCTACACCTTC
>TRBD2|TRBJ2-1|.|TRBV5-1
CASSLRVDSGRNEQFF
TGCGCCAGCAGCTTGCGGGTGGATAGCGGGAGAAATGAGCAGTTCTTC
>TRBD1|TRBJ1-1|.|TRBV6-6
CASSSADRGNTEAFF
TGTGCCAGCAGTAGCGCCGACAGGGGGAACACTGAAGCTTTCTTT
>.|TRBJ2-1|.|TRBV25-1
CASTLSGQGRNNEQFF
TGTGCCAGCACCCTGTCTGGGCAAGGGAGAAACAATGAGCAGTTCTTC
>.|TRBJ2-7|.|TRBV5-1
CASSLAQGGYEQYF
TGCGCCAGCAGCTTGGCGCAGGGGGGCTACGAGCAGTACTTC